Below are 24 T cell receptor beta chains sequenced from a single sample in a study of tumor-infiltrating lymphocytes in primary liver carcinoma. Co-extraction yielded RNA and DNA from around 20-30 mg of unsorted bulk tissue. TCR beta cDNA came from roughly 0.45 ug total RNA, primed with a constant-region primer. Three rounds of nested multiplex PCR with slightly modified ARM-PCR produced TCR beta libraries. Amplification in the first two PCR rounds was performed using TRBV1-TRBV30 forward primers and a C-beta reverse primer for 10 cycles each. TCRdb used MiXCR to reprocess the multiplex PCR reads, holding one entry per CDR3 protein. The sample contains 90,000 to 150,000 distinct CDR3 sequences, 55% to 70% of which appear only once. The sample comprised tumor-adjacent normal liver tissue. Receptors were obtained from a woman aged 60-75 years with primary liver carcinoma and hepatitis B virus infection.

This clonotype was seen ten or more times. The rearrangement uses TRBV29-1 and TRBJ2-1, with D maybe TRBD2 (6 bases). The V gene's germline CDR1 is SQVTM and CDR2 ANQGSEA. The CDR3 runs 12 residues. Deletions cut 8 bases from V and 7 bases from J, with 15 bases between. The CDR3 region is CSISGLLNEQFF. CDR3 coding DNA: TGCAGCATTAGTGGACTACTGAATGAGCAGTTCTTC.

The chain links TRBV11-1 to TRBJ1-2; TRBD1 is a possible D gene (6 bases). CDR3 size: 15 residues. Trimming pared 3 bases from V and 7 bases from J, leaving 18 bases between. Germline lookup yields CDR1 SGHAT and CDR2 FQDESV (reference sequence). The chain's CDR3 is CASSFSDRVRGGYTF. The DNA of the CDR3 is TGTGCCAGCAGCTTCTCGGATAGGGTCAGGGGTGGCTACACCTTC. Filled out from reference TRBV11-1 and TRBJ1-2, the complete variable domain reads EAEVAQSPRYKITEKSQAVAFWCDPISGHATLYWYRQILGQGPELLVQFQDESVVDDSQLPKDRFSAERLKGVDSTLKIQPAELGDSAMYLCASSFSDRVRGGYTFGSGTRLTVV.

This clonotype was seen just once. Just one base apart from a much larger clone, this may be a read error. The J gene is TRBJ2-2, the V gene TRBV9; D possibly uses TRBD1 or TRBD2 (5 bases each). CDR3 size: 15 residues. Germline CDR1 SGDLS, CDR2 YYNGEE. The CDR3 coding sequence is TGTGCCACCAGCGCCGAGGGGACCCTTAATGGGGAGCTGTTTTTT. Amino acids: CATSAEGTLNGELFF.

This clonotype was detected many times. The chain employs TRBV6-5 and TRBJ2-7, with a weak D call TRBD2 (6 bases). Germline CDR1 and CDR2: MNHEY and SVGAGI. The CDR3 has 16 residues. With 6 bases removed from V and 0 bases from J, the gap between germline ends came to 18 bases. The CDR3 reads CASSPPLARGSYEQYF. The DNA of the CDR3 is TGTGCCAGCAGCCCTCCCCTAGCGCGAGGCTCCTACGAGCAGTACTTC.

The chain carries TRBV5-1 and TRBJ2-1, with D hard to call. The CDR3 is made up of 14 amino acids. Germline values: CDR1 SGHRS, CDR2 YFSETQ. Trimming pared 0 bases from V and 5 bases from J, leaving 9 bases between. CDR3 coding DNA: TGCGCCAGCAGCTTGGATTGGTTGAACAATGAGCAGTTCTTC. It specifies CASSLDWLNNEQFF.

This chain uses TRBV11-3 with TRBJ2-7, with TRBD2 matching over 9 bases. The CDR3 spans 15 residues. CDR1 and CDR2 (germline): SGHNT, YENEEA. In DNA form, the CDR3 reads TGTGTCAACAGCTTAGAGGGTAGCGGGAGTTACGAGCAGTACTTC. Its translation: CVNSLEGSGSYEQYF.

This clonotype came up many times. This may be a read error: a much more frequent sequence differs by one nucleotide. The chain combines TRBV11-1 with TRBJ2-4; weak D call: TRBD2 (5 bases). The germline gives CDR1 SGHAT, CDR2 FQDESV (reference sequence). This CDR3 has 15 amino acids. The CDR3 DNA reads TGTGCCGGCAGCTTAACCGCGGGTCAAAAAAACATTCAGTACTTC. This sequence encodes CAGSLTAGQKNIQYF.

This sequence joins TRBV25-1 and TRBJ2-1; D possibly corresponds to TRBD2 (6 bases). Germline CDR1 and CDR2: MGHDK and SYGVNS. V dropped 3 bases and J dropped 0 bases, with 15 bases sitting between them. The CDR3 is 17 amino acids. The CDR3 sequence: CASSDSQRASSYNEQFF. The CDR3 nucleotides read TGTGCCAGCAGTGATTCCCAGCGGGCCTCCTCCTACAATGAGCAGTTCTTC. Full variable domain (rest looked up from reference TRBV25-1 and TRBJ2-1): EADIYQTPRYLVIGTGKKITLECSQTMGHDKMYWYQQDPGMELHLIHYSYGVNSTEKGDLSSESTVSRIRTEHFPLTLESARPSHTSQYLCASSDSQRASSYNEQFFGPGTRLTVL.

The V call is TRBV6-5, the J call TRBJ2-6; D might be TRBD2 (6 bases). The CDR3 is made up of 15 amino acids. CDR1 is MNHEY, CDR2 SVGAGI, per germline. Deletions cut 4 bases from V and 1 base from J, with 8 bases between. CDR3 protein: CASSLSGSGANVLTF. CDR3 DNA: TGTGCCAGCAGTTTAAGCGGGTCTGGGGCCAACGTCCTGACTTTC.

CDR3: CASSSGGQEVKTQYF. The CDR3 nucleotides read TGTGCCAGCAGTTCGGGGGGACAGGAGGTCAAGACCCAGTACTTC. V gene TRBV28 combines with J gene TRBJ2-5, with D tentatively TRBD1 (8 bases). CDR1 and CDR2 (germline): MDHEN, SYDVKM. The CDR3 sequence is 15 residues long. Trimming took off 4 bases at V and 6 bases at J, with 18 bases between the two ends.

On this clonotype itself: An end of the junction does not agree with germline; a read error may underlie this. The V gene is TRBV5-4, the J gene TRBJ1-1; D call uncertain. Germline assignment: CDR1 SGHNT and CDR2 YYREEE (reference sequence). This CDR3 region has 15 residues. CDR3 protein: CVSSLVGSTGTEAFF. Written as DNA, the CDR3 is TGTGTCAGCAGCTTGGTCGGCAGTACGGGGACTGAAGCTTTCTTT.

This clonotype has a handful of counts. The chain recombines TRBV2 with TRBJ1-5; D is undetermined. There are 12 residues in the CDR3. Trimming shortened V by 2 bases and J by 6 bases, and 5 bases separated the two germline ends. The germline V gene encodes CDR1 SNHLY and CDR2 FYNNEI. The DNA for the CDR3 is TGTGCCAGCAGTGAACCGCCTCAGCCCCAGCATTTT. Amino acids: CASSEPPQPQHF.

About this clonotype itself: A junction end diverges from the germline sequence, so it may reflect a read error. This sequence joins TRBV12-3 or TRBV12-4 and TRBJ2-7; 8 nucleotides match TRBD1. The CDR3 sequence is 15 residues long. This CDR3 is CTSSPAGGRPYEQYF. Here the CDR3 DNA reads TGTACCAGCAGTCCCGCAGGGGGCCGACCATACGAGCAGTACTTC.

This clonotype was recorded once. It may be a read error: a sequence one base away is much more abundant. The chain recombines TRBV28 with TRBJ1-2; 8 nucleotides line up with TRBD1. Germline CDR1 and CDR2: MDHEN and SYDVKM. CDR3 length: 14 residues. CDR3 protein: CASSDRGRGYGYIF. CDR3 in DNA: TGTGCCAGCAGCGACAGGGGTCGGGGTTATGGCTACATCTTC.

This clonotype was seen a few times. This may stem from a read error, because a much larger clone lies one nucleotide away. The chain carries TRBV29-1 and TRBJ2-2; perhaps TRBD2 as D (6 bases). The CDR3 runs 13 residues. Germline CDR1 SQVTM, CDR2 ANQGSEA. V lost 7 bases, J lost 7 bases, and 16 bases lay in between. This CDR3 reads CSAGEDFDGELFF. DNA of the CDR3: TGCAGCGCGGGGGAGGATTTTGACGGGGAGCTGTTTTTT.

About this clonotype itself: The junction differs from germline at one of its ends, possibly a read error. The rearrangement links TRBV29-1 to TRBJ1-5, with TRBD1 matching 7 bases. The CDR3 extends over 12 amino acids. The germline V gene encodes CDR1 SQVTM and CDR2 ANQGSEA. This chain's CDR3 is CSVEQGTQPQHF. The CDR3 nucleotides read TGCAGTGTTGAACAGGGGACTCAGCCCCAGCATTTT.

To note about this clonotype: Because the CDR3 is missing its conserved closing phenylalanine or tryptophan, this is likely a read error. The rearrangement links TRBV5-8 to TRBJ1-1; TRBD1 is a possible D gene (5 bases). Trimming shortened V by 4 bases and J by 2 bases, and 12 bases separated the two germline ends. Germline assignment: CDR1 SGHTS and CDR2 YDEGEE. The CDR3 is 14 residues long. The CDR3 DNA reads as TGTGCCAGCAGCCCACGACAGACTAACACTGAAGCTTTCGTT. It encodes CASSPRQTNTEAFV.

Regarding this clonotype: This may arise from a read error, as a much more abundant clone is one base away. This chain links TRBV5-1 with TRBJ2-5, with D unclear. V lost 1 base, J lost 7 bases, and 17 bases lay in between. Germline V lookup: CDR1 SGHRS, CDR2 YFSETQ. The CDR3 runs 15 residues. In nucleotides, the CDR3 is TGCGCCAGCAGCTTGAGGTCGGTCGATGGACGGACCCAGTACTTC. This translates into CASSLRSVDGRTQYF.

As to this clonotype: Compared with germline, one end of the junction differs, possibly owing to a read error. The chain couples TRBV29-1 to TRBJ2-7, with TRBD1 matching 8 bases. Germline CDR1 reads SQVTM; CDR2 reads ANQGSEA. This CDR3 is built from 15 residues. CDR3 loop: CRVVGPFTGGYEQYF. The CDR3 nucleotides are TGCCGCGTTGTGGGACCCTTTACAGGGGGCTACGAGCAGTACTTC.

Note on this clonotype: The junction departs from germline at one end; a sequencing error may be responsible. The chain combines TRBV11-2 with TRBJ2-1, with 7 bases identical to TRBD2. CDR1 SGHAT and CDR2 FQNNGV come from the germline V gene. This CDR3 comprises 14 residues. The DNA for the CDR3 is TGTGCCAACAGCTTAGGGGAGGGGCTCAATGAGAGGTTCTTC. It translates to CANSLGEGLNERFF.

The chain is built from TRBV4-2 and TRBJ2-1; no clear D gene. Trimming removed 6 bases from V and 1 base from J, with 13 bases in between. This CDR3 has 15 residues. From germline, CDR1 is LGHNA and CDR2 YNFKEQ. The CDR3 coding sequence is TGTGCCAGCAGTAAAGACATGGGATCCTACAATGAGCAGTTCTTC. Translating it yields CASSKDMGSYNEQFF.

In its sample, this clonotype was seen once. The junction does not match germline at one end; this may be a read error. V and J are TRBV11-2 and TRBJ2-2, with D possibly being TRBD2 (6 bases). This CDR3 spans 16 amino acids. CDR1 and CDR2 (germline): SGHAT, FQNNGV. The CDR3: CASSYGTASATGELFF. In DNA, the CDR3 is TGTGCCAGTAGCTATGGTACAGCTAGCGCAACCGGGGAGCTGTTTTTT.

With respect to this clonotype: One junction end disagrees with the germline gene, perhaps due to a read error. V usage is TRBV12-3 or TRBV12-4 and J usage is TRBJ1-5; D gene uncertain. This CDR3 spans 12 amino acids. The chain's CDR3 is CASTFRAQAHHF. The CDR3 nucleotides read TGTGCCAGCACCTTTCGGGCTCAGGCCCATCATTTT.

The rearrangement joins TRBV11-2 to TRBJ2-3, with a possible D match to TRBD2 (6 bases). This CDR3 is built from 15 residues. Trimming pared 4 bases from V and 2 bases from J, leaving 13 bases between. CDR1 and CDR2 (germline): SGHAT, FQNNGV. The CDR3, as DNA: TGTGCCAGCAGCTCTAAACGGGAGATCACAGATACGCAGTATTTT. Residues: CASSSKREITDTQYF.